These T cell receptor beta chains were read from a single sample in a study of cytomegalovirus exposure and HLA in healthy donors. The assay was immunoSEQ multiplex PCR, and TCRdb's table has in-frame clones only and misses some. Of about 150,000 clones in the sample, 65% to 75% were seen once. Input material: PBMCs. These receptors all stem from a man aged 18 to 29 in good health and CMV-seronegative. Each CDR3 is given without its conserved first and last residue. Each record gives: J gene, clone size, V gene, CDR3 protein. A row's size may be missing; if present it is once, few, many or a size class.

TRBJ1-1,-,TRBV4-1,ASSQVFQNTEAF
TRBJ1-2,-,TRBV28,PKGVSSGYT
TRBJ1-4,-,TRBV5-6,ASSYRGQDEKLF
TRBJ1-5,-,TRBV18,ASSPFPGSSNQPQH
TRBJ2-7,-,TRBV7-2,ASSLGRKQY
TRBJ2-3,-,TRBV5-1,ASSLWGGPGDTQY
TRBJ2-1,-,TRBV28,ASAIQGKINEQF
TRBJ1-1,-,TRBV5-6,ASSLGASLAGTEAF
TRBJ2-7,-,TRBV2,ASSRGHSSYEQY
TRBJ2-5,-,TRBV28,ASSDHTTGDETQY
TRBJ1-3,few,TRBV7-2,ASSFSGISGNTIY
TRBJ2-6,-,TRBV18,ASSPKTAGANGLT
-,-,TRBV7-3,ASSSTASYEQY
TRBJ1-5,-,TRBV2,ASNNFGQSNQPQH
TRBJ2-5,-,TRBV6-1,ASSAQSKDRDQETQY
TRBJ2-5,-,TRBV5-6,ASSFLGQGQETQY
TRBJ1-4,-,TRBV10-3,AISEGSTTNEKLF
TRBJ2-3,-,TRBV5-1,ASSLMGQGYGTDTQY
TRBJ1-2,-,TRBV6-6,ASSYSSTANYGYT
TRBJ2-5,-,TRBV28,ASSPSLGQGARETQY
TRBJ2-5,-,TRBV27,ASSLRQRQGAQY
TRBJ2-5,-,TRBV7-2,ASSFGGGAGETQY
TRBJ2-1,-,TRBV6-6,ASSERGPEQF
TRBJ1-2,-,TRBV18,ASSQDRIYGYT
TRBJ2-1,-,TRBV2,ASRVRQGSDEQF
TRBJ1-1,-,TRBV2,ASSLRQGRNTEAF
TRBJ1-2,few,TRBV29-1,SAKSNRADGYT
TRBJ1-6,-,TRBV7-2,ASSRGGRDYSPLH
TRBJ1-2,few,TRBV27,ASSVDTGGTGYT
TRBJ1-1,-,TRBV29-1,SVATGGEEAF
TRBJ2-3,-,TRBV5-6,ASNAWDSTDTQY
TRBJ2-6,-,TRBV5-6,ASSPGGDPFPGANGLT
TRBJ1-2,-,TRBV6-6,ASSSAAGGNYGYT
TRBJ1-5,-,TRBV6-1,ASSDAGAGGNQPQH
TRBJ2-2,few,TRBV23-1,ASSQWVAGGGGTGELF
TRBJ1-5,-,TRBV6-6,ASSLQGGEGNQPQH
TRBJ1-5,-,TRBV4-1,ASSQVVLGNQPQH
TRBJ2-1,-,TRBV5-6,ASTFDRGSYNEQF
TRBJ1-2,few,TRBV7-9,ASSSGQGTFSNYGYT
TRBJ2-2,-,TRBV4-2,ASSQYEFTGELF
TRBJ1-2,-,TRBV6-5,ASSPDRANGYT
TRBJ2-2,few,TRBV11-2,ASSVTSTGELF
TRBJ2-4,few,TRBV2,ASGGAGTGVDSAKNIQY
TRBJ1-4,-,TRBV6-5,ASSLYRVSNEKLF
TRBJ1-5,-,TRBV28,ASSPRTGSSNQPQH